These 25 T cell receptor beta chains originate from one sample sequenced in a study of control samples from healthy donors and cancer patients. Sequenced by immunoSEQ multiplex PCR; TCRdb stores in-frame clones only, minus some. The profile shows over 90,000 clones, about 91% of them singletons. Sequenced sample: blood. Source of these receptors: a woman in her late teens or twenties in good health.

The V gene is TRBV25-1, the J gene TRBJ1-1; 8 nucleotides align to TRBD1. The germline V gene has CDR1 MGHDK and CDR2 SYGVNS. The CDR3 is 14 amino acids. Trimming at V came to 4 bases and at J to 3 bases, leaving 4 bases not matched to a gene. The CDR3: CASSVDRVYTEAFF. The CDR3, as DNA: TGTGCCAGCAGTGTGGACAGGGTTTACACTGAAGCTTTCTTT.

This chain joins TRBV11-2 and TRBJ2-7; D call uncertain. V lost 1 base to trimming and J lost 5 bases, with 15 bases between them. Germline V lookup: CDR1 SGHAT, CDR2 FQNNGV. The CDR3 is 15 residues long. CDR3: CASSLVVGLFHEQYF. The CDR3 DNA follows: TGTGCCAGCAGCTTAGTCGTTGGTCTGTTTCACGAGCAGTACTTC.

J is TRBJ2-2 and V is TRBV7-9; 10 bases are shared with TRBD2. CDR3 length: 16 residues. V gave up 5 bases and J gave up 2 bases; unmatched junction bases: 5. CDR1 is SEHNR, CDR2 FQNEAQ, per germline (reference sequence). The CDR3 bases are TGTGCCAGCAGCCAGTGGACTAGCGGTAACACCGGGGAGCTGTTTTTT. Protein sequence: CASSQWTSGNTGELFF.

The chain carries TRBV30 and TRBJ2-3, with TRBD2 identical over 7 bases. After removal of 3 bases from V and 3 bases from J, the junction contained 9 bases not matched to a gene. The CDR3 loop spans 15 amino acids. From germline, CDR1 is GTSNPN and CDR2 SVGIG (reference sequence). The CDR3, as DNA: TGTGCCTGGAGCGATGGACTAGGGGAAACAGATACGCAGTATTTT. The encoded protein is CAWSDGLGETDTQYF. Full variable domain (outside the CDR3, taken from reference TRBV30 and TRBJ2-3): SQTIHQWPATLVQPVGSPLSLECTVEGTSNPNLYWYRQAAGRGLQLLFYSVGIGQISSEVPQNLSASRPQDRQFILSSKKLLLSDSGFYLCAWSDGLGETDTQYFGPGTRLTVL.

The chain employs TRBV15 and TRBJ2-7, with 7 bases identical to TRBD2. Germline lookup yields CDR1 LNHNV and CDR2 YYDKDF (reference sequence). This CDR3 has 18 residues. J gave up 9 bases and V 0 bases, and 20 bases lay outside the gene matches. DNA for the CDR3: TGTGCCACCAGCAGAGATTCGGGAGGCGCGACAGCACTTCAAGGGCAGTACTTC. This gives the protein CATSRDSGGATALQGQYF.

V is TRBV19 and J is TRBJ2-3, with a tentative D call TRBD2 (6 bases). V shed 8 bases and J shed 2 bases, with 20 bases lying between them. CDR1 is LNHDA, CDR2 SQIVND, per germline (reference sequence). This CDR3 contains 16 residues. CDR3 in amino acids: CASRTGGLWATDTQYF. In nucleotides, the CDR3 is TGTGCCAGTCGAACCGGGGGACTTTGGGCCACAGATACGCAGTATTTT.

This chain links TRBV30 with TRBJ1-1, with D perhaps matching TRBD1 (5 bases). The V end was cut by 2 bases, the J end by 4 bases, with 17 bases between. Per germline, CDR1 GTSNPN and CDR2 SVGIG (reference sequence). The CDR3 is 15 amino acids. The CDR3 bases are TGTGCCTGGAGTCGGGGCCAAGGGGTAGGCACTGAAGCTTTCTTT. Translated: CAWSRGQGVGTEAFF.

DNA of the CDR3: TGTGCCAGCAGTAGGGCTGCGAACACCGGGGAGCTGTTTTTT. Its protein product is CASSRAANTGELFF. The gene calls are TRBV6-5 and TRBJ2-2, with D uncertain. The CDR3 covers 14 residues. In germline, CDR1 is MNHEY, CDR2 SVGAGI. V lost 5 bases and J 0 bases, leaving 7 bases between the germline ends.

This chain links TRBV25-1 with TRBJ1-4; the match to TRBD1 covers 7 bases. Unmatched junction bases numbered 8, after V lost 3 bases and J lost 7 bases. Germline loops: CDR1 MGHDK, CDR2 SYGVNS. The CDR3 sequence is 15 residues long. The chain's CDR3 is CASSETRQGSEKLFF. CDR3 nucleotides: TGTGCCAGCAGTGAGACTCGACAGGGTAGTGAAAAACTGTTTTTT.

As regards this clone: At one end the junction does not follow the germline gene, possibly because of a read error. DNA for the CDR3: TGCAGCGTCGAAGATTTAGTTCCGGCGGCCCTCAGCGACCTCATGGGTAACTATGGCTACACCTTC. This sequence encodes CSVEDLVPAALSDLMGNYGYTF. The genes are TRBV29-1 and TRBJ1-2, with D hard to call. Germline loops: CDR1 SQVTM, CDR2 ANQGSEA. This CDR3 is built from 22 residues. Full variable domain (rest looked up from reference TRBV29-1 and TRBJ1-2): SAVISQKPSRDICQRGTSLTIQCQVDSQVTMMFWYRQQPGQSLTLIATANQGSEATYESGFVIDKFPISRPNLTFSTLTVSNMSPEDSSIYLCSVEDLVPAALSDLMGNYGYTFGSGTRLTVV.

The genes are TRBV2 and TRBJ2-3, with 8 bases lining up with TRBD2. The CDR3 is 18 residues long. With 8 bases clipped from V and 2 bases from J, the junction kept 18 bases outside the gene matches. The germline V gene has CDR1 SNHLY and CDR2 FYNNEI. CDR3: CASLTGARSGGPTDTQYF. The DNA of the CDR3 is TGTGCCAGCCTAACGGGGGCCCGGAGCGGGGGCCCCACAGATACGCAGTATTTT.

This chain connects TRBV12-3 or TRBV12-4 to TRBJ2-7; D ambiguous. V lost 4 bases and J lost 6, with 7 bases in between. The CDR3 contains 11 residues. CDR3 sequence reads: CASSSVAEQYF. The DNA for the CDR3 is TGTGCCAGCAGTTCTGTTGCCGAGCAGTACTTC.

On this clone itself: The identical CDR3 is also encoded by other nucleotide sequences in the sample. J is TRBJ2-3 and V is TRBV4-2; unclear D gene. This CDR3 is 13 amino acids long. The germline gives CDR1 LGHNA, CDR2 YNFKEQ. V lost 3 bases to trimming and J lost 0 bases, with 4 bases between them. CDR3 amino acids: CASSQGSTDTQYF. CDR3 bases: TGTGCCAGCAGCCAGGGTAGCACAGATACGCAGTATTTT.

This clone turned up a few times. The chain has TRBV4-1 and TRBJ2-7; D ambiguous. Germline values: CDR1 MGHRA, CDR2 YSYEKL. The CDR3 length is 13 residues. Trimming shortened V by 2 bases and J by 7 bases, and 12 bases separated the two germline ends. The CDR3, as DNA: TGCGCCAGCAGCCAATTGCTTGGTTGGGAGCAGTACTTC. Protein sequence: CASSQLLGWEQYF.

The chain has TRBV4-1 and TRBJ1-2; tentatively, D is TRBD1 (6 bases). The CDR3 consists of 15 residues. V was shortened by 0 bases and J by 1 base, with 9 bases between the two germline ends. In germline, CDR1 is MGHRA, CDR2 YSYEKL. CDR3 sequence: CASSQDPGVNYGYTF. For the CDR3, the DNA is TGCGCCAGCAGCCAAGATCCAGGGGTTAACTATGGCTACACCTTC.

This clone was recorded only once. The chain uses TRBV12-3 or TRBV12-4 and TRBJ1-1; no firm D call. The CDR3 is made up of 11 amino acids. The V and J ends lost 1 base and 5 bases respectively, with 2 bases between them. The CDR3 loop reads CASSLGTEAFF. The DNA for the CDR3 is TGTGCCAGCAGTTTAGGTACTGAAGCTTTCTTT.

This clone was counted a few times. The V and J genes are TRBV7-2 and TRBJ1-6; D is unresolved. Looked up from germline, CDR1 is SGHTA and CDR2 is FQGNSA. The CDR3 sequence is 13 residues long. The V end was cut by 3 bases, the J end by 8 bases, with 8 bases between. The CDR3 here is CASSFLSDSPLHF. CDR3 DNA: TGTGCCAGCAGCTTCCTCTCGGATTCACCCCTCCACTTT.

CDR3 DNA sequence: TGTGCCAGCAGGGAGGGGGGGATAGGACGCACTGAAGCTTTCTTT. Protein: CASREGGIGRTEAFF. The rearrangement links TRBV6-5 to TRBJ1-1; a possible D gene is TRBD1 (6 bases). Germline V CDR1 and CDR2: MNHEY, SVGAGI. CDR3 length: 15 residues. V was clipped by 6 bases and J by 4 bases, with 18 bases between them.

This chain joins TRBV29-1 and TRBJ1-1, with D possibly TRBD1 on 6 matching bases. CDR1 SQVTM and CDR2 ANQGSEA come from the germline V gene. This CDR3 region has 14 residues. V was shortened by 7 bases and J by 5 bases, with 20 bases between the two germline ends. CDR3 nucleotide sequence: TGCAGCGCATCCCAGGGGTTAATAGGGACTGAAGCTTTCTTT. This translates into CSASQGLIGTEAFF.

V is TRBV6-1 and J is TRBJ2-7, with 7 positions matching TRBD1. The germline V gene has CDR1 MNHNS and CDR2 SASEGT. The V and J ends lost 2 bases and 2 bases, in that order; junction bases with no gene match: 3. This CDR3 has 14 residues. CDR3 DNA: TGTGCCAGCAGTGAAAGGGACAGAACCTACGAGCAGTACTTC. Protein sequence: CASSERDRTYEQYF.

The chain uses TRBV7-8 and TRBJ2-1; D assignment may be TRBD1 or TRBD2 (5 bases each). The V and J ends lost 6 bases and 0 bases respectively, with 12 bases between them. The germline V gene encodes CDR1 SGHVS and CDR2 FQNEAQ. The CDR3 length is 15 residues. CDR3 sequence (DNA): TGTGCCAGCAGTCCGGGACGGAGCTCCTACAATGAGCAGTTCTTC. It encodes CASSPGRSSYNEQFF.

The chain employs TRBV6-1 and TRBJ1-1, with D hard to call. Germline assignment: CDR1 MNHNS and CDR2 SASEGT. Trimming took off 2 bases at V and 1 base at J, with 8 bases between the two ends. CDR3 length: 14 residues. CDR3 protein: CASSEFRANTEAFF. CDR3 coding DNA: TGTGCCAGCAGTGAATTTCGGGCGAACACTGAAGCTTTCTTT.

V and J are TRBV5-4 and TRBJ2-5; tentative D call: TRBD2 (6 bases). V shed 0 bases and J shed 5 bases, with 11 bases lying between them. The CDR3 consists of 14 residues. Per the germline V gene, CDR1 is SGHNT and CDR2 is YYREEE (reference sequence). The CDR3 bases are TGTGCCAGCAGCTTGGGGGGGGTTGGGGAGACCCAGTACTTC. Its translation: CASSLGGVGETQYF.

CDR3 sequence (DNA): TGTGCCAGCAGGCAGGGTATCTACGAGCAGTACTTC. This gives the protein CASRQGIYEQYF. This sequence joins TRBV12-3 or TRBV12-4 and TRBJ2-7; a weak D match, TRBD1 (5 bases). With 6 bases removed from V and 3 bases from J, the gap between germline ends came to 9 bases. This CDR3 region has 12 residues.

The gene calls are TRBV6-4 and TRBJ2-1; 10 positions match TRBD2. The CDR3 is 15 amino acids. CDR1 and CDR2 (germline): MRHNA, SNTAGT. J gave up 6 bases and V 0 bases, and 2 bases lay outside the gene matches. The CDR3 region has the DNA TGTGCCAGCAGTGACTCGGCTAGCGGGGGCAATGAGCAGTTCTTC. As protein: CASSDSASGGNEQFF.